This paragraph covers one T cell receptor beta chain sequence. This clone appeared once. Its binding antigen is unknown. Base qualities are not at hand, and no much larger clone is one base apart. CDR1 and CDR2, looked up from the germline V gene, are SGHTA and FQGNSA. The cysteine opens and the phenylalanine closes a CDR3 of 14 amino acids. Only CDR3 DNA is held: 42 bases, read in frame from base 1. Trimming at the junction amounts to 5 bases on V and 2 bases on J, and the germline ends lie 11 bases apart. This entry is derived from a study of shared clonotypes between healthy human individuals (dated by TCRdb to about 2020). With regard to the full study: Three men and a couple of women, aged 18 to 49 years, made up the cohort. For each donor, three plates each were used for CD4 naive and CD4 memory, two plates were used for CD8 naive, and one plate was used for CD8 memory. To estimate repertoire size and how much clonotypes are shared between individuals, the study performed deep sequencing of blood TCR repertoires from about 5 healthy adults. Different laboratories and diverse techniques were used to prepare libraries and sequence TCR repertoires, to increase sequencing depth and limit assay-specific biases. Per donor, leukapheresis produced somewhere between about 0.85 and 10 billion PBMCs.

The donors were healthy, HIV-negative adults who had no recently reported acute infections or vaccinations. Every donor was a Caucasian adult living in Nashville, Tennessee, USA. CD4+ T cells were enriched by magnetic negative selection; naive cells were then positively selected on CD45RA, and the negative fraction formed the memory subset. Blood was collected by leukapheresis, and PBMCs were isolated by Ficoll-Histopaque density gradient centrifugation and then cryopreserved in liquid nitrogen vapor phase. Purity and quantity of every magnetically sorted T cell population were checked by analytical flow cytometry. Genomic DNA was isolated from every sorted fraction and measured by UV absorbance on a Nanodrop 2000c. TCR CDR3 regions were amplified from genomic DNA by multiplex PCR using the deep immunoSEQ assay. Extracted genomic DNA from each cell subset was spread evenly across all wells of several immunoSEQ 96-well plates, with each plate serving as a replicate. For sorted subsets, approximately 190 ng genomic DNA, equal to tens of thousands of T cell genomes, was loaded into each replicate PCR. Purified libraries were quantified with a Qubit 3.0 fluorometer, sized on a Bioanalyzer 2100, and re-quantified with the KAPA Library Quantification kit. Every immunoSEQ 96-well plate was sequenced on a separate single-read 150-cycle Illumina NextSeq 550 flow cell. Processing in the source paper ran as follows. Because only junctional sequences without quality scores were contained in the immunoSEQ output, filtering matching that applied to full-length reads could not be performed. To assign V/J genes and CDR3, sequences were annotated using PyIR, a Python wrapper for IgBLAST v1.9, with IMGT germline references. Reads with weak V/J assignments (E-value above 1e-6), missing CDR3, stop codons, out-of-frame junctions, or ambiguous translated residues were removed. A V3J clonotype was defined by an identical inferred V gene, J gene, and CDR3 amino acid sequence. Percentage overlap between repertoires was calculated by dividing the number of shared unique clonotypes by the size of the smaller repertoire. Three approaches were used to assess repertoire richness: RTK rarefaction, the Chao1 estimator, and Recon v2.1 estimates of unobserved clonotypes. For all TCRbeta clonotypes obtained by the gDNA method from a handful of donors, generation probabilities were computed with OLGA. TCRdb took this table from immuneACCESS and kept in-frame rearrangements with V and J called. Such tables lack part of the clones; where checked against another copy, unresolved V genes explain under half of the gap, and the rest is unexplained. The V and J calls and clone size come from that table; D and trimming were worked out from the DNA. Here the sample has some 1 million clones; about 75% occur a single time. The ten most abundant clones make up roughly 1.4% of the sample.

The research as a whole found: Sampling was restricted to blood, and TCR repertoires in tissues likely differ from the TCR repertoires found in blood. Based on pairwise subsampling, the degree of clonotype sharing among donors was expected to be affected by sequencing depth. Naive subsets generally had larger estimated clonotype richness than memory subsets. Higher generation probabilities were observed for clonotypes shared by all four sorted-subset donors than for non-shared clonotypes. Even with the large sequencing depth, rarefaction of the sorted-subset datasets indicated that sequencing was incomplete. Roughly 5% of naive CD4, 3.5% of naive CD8, roughly 2.5% of memory CD4, and less than 0.45% of memory CD8 clonotypes were shared across several donors. The genetic and exposure-history diversity represented was limited by the small number of donors.

Sequencing was carried out using memory CD4+ T cells sorted from blood. The cell subset or site label, as the study defines it: CD45RA-negative fraction. The TCR comes from a man between 18 and 35 years old in good health. The chain is made from TRBV7-2 and TRBJ2-3, with an unclear D gene assignment. The CDR3 region has the sequence CASSPTLPTDTQYF. The nucleotide sequence is TGTGCCAGCAGCCCGACCTTACCCACAGATACGCAGTATTTT.